Listed below are T cell receptor beta chains from one sample, sequenced in a study of Graves' ophthalmopathy and Graves' hyperthyroidism. One entry per CDR3 protein results from TCRdb running MiXCR on the multiplex PCR reads. The sample carries 650,000 to 900,000 distinct CDR3 sequences, around 40% recorded once. Sequenced input: peripheral blood. These receptors were collected from an adult man with Graves' ophthalmopathy. The CDR3 runs from the conserved cysteine through the conserved F or W. D genes are given only for firm matches. Where a row states a size, it is once, few, many or the class of an expanded clone; other rows omit it.

d_gene: TRBD1; v_gene: TRBV2; j_gene: TRBJ1-5; abundance: once; CDR3nt: TGTGCCAGCAATACAGGGGGGGATCAGCCCCAGCATTTT; CDR3aa: CASNTGGDQPQHF
d_gene: TRBD2; v_gene: TRBV25-1; j_gene: TRBJ2-2; abundance: NA; CDR3nt: TGTGCCAGCAGCTCTAGGACTAGCGGGAGGGCCTCCGGGGAGCTGTTTTTT; CDR3aa: CASSSRTSGRASGELFF
d_gene: NA; v_gene: TRBV20-1; j_gene: TRBJ1-1; abundance: few; CDR3nt: TGCAGTGCTAGAAGAGGGAGCATGAACACTGAAGCTTTCTTT; CDR3aa: CSARRGSMNTEAFF
d_gene: NA; v_gene: TRBV2; j_gene: TRBJ1-2; abundance: many; CDR3nt: TGTGCCAGCAGTGAAAGACCGGGAACCCATGGCTACACCTTC; CDR3aa: CASSERPGTHGYTF
d_gene: TRBD1; v_gene: TRBV20-1; j_gene: TRBJ2-7; abundance: many; CDR3nt: TGCAGTGCTAGATCGGACCTCCGGGACAGGCGTTACGAGCAGTACTTC; CDR3aa: CSARSDLRDRRYEQYF
d_gene: TRBD1; v_gene: TRBV14; j_gene: TRBJ2-7; abundance: NA; CDR3nt: TGTGCCAGCAGTCAAGAACAGGGGTGGTACGAGCAGTACTTC; CDR3aa: CASSQEQGWYEQYF
d_gene: TRBD1; v_gene: TRBV20-1; j_gene: TRBJ2-7; abundance: NA; CDR3nt: TGCAGTGCTAGCGGACAGGACTCCTACGAGCAGTACTTC; CDR3aa: CSASGQDSYEQYF
d_gene: NA; v_gene: TRBV30; j_gene: TRBJ1-1; abundance: NA; CDR3nt: TGTGCCTGGGGACCGGGGGCTGAAGCTTTCTTT; CDR3aa: CAWGPGAEAFF
d_gene: NA; v_gene: TRBV7-9; j_gene: TRBJ1-4; abundance: NA; CDR3nt: TGTGCCAGCAGCCAACGATTAGGGGGTGGTGCTGAAAAACTGTTTTTT; CDR3aa: CASSQRLGGGAEKLFF
d_gene: NA; v_gene: TRBV6-6; j_gene: TRBJ1-2; abundance: few; CDR3nt: TGTGCCAGCAGTTACTCGAATGGTCGAGGGGTACATGGCTACACCTTC; CDR3aa: CASSYSNGRGVHGYTF
d_gene: NA; v_gene: TRBV7-6; j_gene: TRBJ2-5; abundance: many; CDR3nt: TGTGCCAGCAGCCCTACCTGGGAGCCTCGAGACCAAGAGACCCAGTACTTC; CDR3aa: CASSPTWEPRDQETQYF
d_gene: NA; v_gene: TRBV7-9; j_gene: TRBJ2-2; abundance: NA; CDR3nt: TGTGCCAGCAGTTACTTGGGGGTACTTGGCGACACCGGGGAGCTGTTTTTT; CDR3aa: CASSYLGVLGDTGELFF
d_gene: NA; v_gene: TRBV10-3; j_gene: TRBJ2-5; abundance: NA; CDR3nt: TGTGACATCAGTGCTAAGGACTCAGAGACCCAGTACTTC; CDR3aa: CDISAKDSETQYF
d_gene: NA; v_gene: TRBV12-3/TRBV12-4; j_gene: TRBJ1-5; abundance: many; CDR3nt: TGTGCCAGCAGTGAGGTTCAGGGCCAGCCCCAGCATTTT; CDR3aa: CASSEVQGQPQHF
d_gene: NA; v_gene: TRBV11-2; j_gene: TRBJ2-7; abundance: NA; CDR3nt: TGTGCCAGCAGCGCACAGGTTGGCCTTTACGAGCAGTACTTC; CDR3aa: CASSAQVGLYEQYF
d_gene: TRBD2; v_gene: TRBV6-6; j_gene: TRBJ2-7; abundance: few; CDR3nt: TGTGCCAGCAGCCCCGCCCCGGGGGGGCAGTACTTC; CDR3aa: CASSPAPGGQYF
d_gene: NA; v_gene: TRBV6-1; j_gene: TRBJ1-1; abundance: NA; CDR3nt: TGTGCCAGCAGTTACTCGAGGGGGTTGGCGAACACTGAAGCTTTCTTT; CDR3aa: CASSYSRGLANTEAFF
d_gene: TRBD2; v_gene: TRBV7-3; j_gene: TRBJ2-2; abundance: NA; CDR3nt: TGTGCCAGCAGGATGGGGGCTAGCGGGCGGACCGGGGAGCTGTTTTTT; CDR3aa: CASRMGASGRTGELFF
d_gene: NA; v_gene: TRBV29-1; j_gene: TRBJ1-4; abundance: NA; CDR3nt: TGCAGCGTGGGAGATGGAAACAGGGTTCACGAAAAACTGTTTTTT; CDR3aa: CSVGDGNRVHEKLFF
d_gene: NA; v_gene: TRBV2; j_gene: TRBJ1-5; abundance: few; CDR3nt: TGTGCCAGCAGTGAAGGAGGGGTCTCAAGGAATCAGCCCCAGCATTTT; CDR3aa: CASSEGGVSRNQPQHF
d_gene: NA; v_gene: TRBV29-1; j_gene: TRBJ2-5; abundance: many; CDR3nt: TGCAGCGTTGCGCCACCCGGGTTGGAGACCCAGTACTTC; CDR3aa: CSVAPPGLETQYF
d_gene: TRBD1; v_gene: TRBV15; j_gene: TRBJ1-1; abundance: NA; CDR3nt: TGTGCCACCAGCAGTGATGATGGACAGGGGCGGACTGAAGCTTTCTTT; CDR3aa: CATSSDDGQGRTEAFF
d_gene: NA; v_gene: TRBV7-9; j_gene: TRBJ1-4; abundance: many; CDR3nt: TGTGCCAGCAGCTTGGGAAGTGGGGTGTCTCATGAAAAACTGTTTTTT; CDR3aa: CASSLGSGVSHEKLFF
d_gene: NA; v_gene: TRBV7-9; j_gene: TRBJ1-2; abundance: few; CDR3nt: TGTGCCAGCAGCTTATGGGGAGGTAACTATGGCTACACCTTC; CDR3aa: CASSLWGGNYGYTF
d_gene: NA; v_gene: TRBV10-3; j_gene: TRBJ1-1; abundance: many; CDR3nt: TGTGCCATCGCATCGGGGGAGTGGGCTTTCTTT; CDR3aa: CAIASGEWAFF
d_gene: NA; v_gene: TRBV20-1; j_gene: TRBJ1-3; abundance: NA; CDR3nt: TGCAGTGCTCAGAGCTCTGGAAACACCATATATTTT; CDR3aa: CSAQSSGNTIYF
d_gene: TRBD2; v_gene: TRBV5-1; j_gene: TRBJ2-7; abundance: few; CDR3nt: TGCGCCAGCAGCTTAAGCGGGAGAAGCAACGAGCAGTACTTC; CDR3aa: CASSLSGRSNEQYF
d_gene: TRBD1; v_gene: TRBV29-1; j_gene: TRBJ1-1; abundance: few; CDR3nt: TGCAGCGTTACCGGACAGGGGAGAAACACTGAAGCTTTCTTT; CDR3aa: CSVTGQGRNTEAFF
d_gene: NA; v_gene: TRBV7-2; j_gene: TRBJ2-7; abundance: many; CDR3nt: TGTGCCAGCAGCTTAATCTCCTACGAGCAGTACTTC; CDR3aa: CASSLISYEQYF
d_gene: TRBD1; v_gene: TRBV7-9; j_gene: TRBJ2-7; abundance: NA; CDR3nt: TGTGCCAGCAGCTTAGGAGGGACAGGGGGATATTCCTACGAGCAGTACTTC; CDR3aa: CASSLGGTGGYSYEQYF
d_gene: NA; v_gene: TRBV30; j_gene: TRBJ1-2; abundance: NA; CDR3nt: TGTGCCTGGGGGGACCATGGCTACACCTTC; CDR3aa: CAWGDHGYTF
d_gene: NA; v_gene: TRBV25-1; j_gene: TRBJ1-2; abundance: NA; CDR3nt: TGTGCCAGCGTTCTACAGGGTGGTGGCTACACCTTC; CDR3aa: CASVLQGGGYTF
d_gene: TRBD1; v_gene: TRBV7-9; j_gene: TRBJ1-2; abundance: NA; CDR3nt: TGTGCCAGCAACGCGCGACAGGGAAACTATGGATACACCTTC; CDR3aa: CASNARQGNYGYTF
d_gene: NA; v_gene: TRBV25-1; j_gene: TRBJ2-7; abundance: NA; CDR3nt: TGTGCCAGCAGTGGCCCCTTGGCGAAGGGGAGCGAACTCGGCGAGCAGTACTTC; CDR3aa: CASSGPLAKGSELGEQYF
d_gene: NA; v_gene: TRBV12-3/TRBV12-4; j_gene: TRBJ1-5; abundance: few; CDR3nt: TGTGCCAGCAGTCACAATCAGCCCCAGCATTTT; CDR3aa: CASSHNQPQHF
d_gene: NA; v_gene: TRBV2; j_gene: TRBJ2-7; abundance: once; CDR3nt: TGTGCCAGCAGTGAATGGTTCCTTGCCAGTCACGAGCAGTACTTC; CDR3aa: CASSEWFLASHEQYF
d_gene: NA; v_gene: TRBV19; j_gene: TRBJ2-7; abundance: few; CDR3nt: TGTGCCAGTAGTATTCGGGGGGCTACCTACGAGCAGTACTTC; CDR3aa: CASSIRGATYEQYF
d_gene: NA; v_gene: TRBV29-1; j_gene: TRBJ1-5; abundance: NA; CDR3nt: TGCAGCGTCGTTGGACGGGGGACCCAGCATTTT; CDR3aa: CSVVGRGTQHF
d_gene: TRBD1; v_gene: TRBV11-3; j_gene: TRBJ1-1; abundance: NA; CDR3nt: TGTGCCAGCAGCCTAGGGAACAGGGGGAACACTGAAGCTTTCTTT; CDR3aa: CASSLGNRGNTEAFF
d_gene: TRBD1; v_gene: TRBV10-3; j_gene: TRBJ2-7; abundance: many; CDR3nt: TGTGCCATCAGCCTGGACAGGGTCTTAACCGAGCAGTACTTC; CDR3aa: CAISLDRVLTEQYF
d_gene: NA; v_gene: TRBV7-9; j_gene: TRBJ2-7; abundance: many; CDR3nt: TGTGCCAGCAGCTCCCGGGACCGTCACTACGAGCAGTACTTC; CDR3aa: CASSSRDRHYEQYF
d_gene: NA; v_gene: TRBV10-3; j_gene: TRBJ1-3; abundance: NA; CDR3nt: TGTGCCAGCAGTTACCTGGGAGGGGACTCTGGAAACACCATATATTTT; CDR3aa: CASSYLGGDSGNTIYF
d_gene: TRBD1; v_gene: TRBV29-1; j_gene: TRBJ1-1; abundance: many; CDR3nt: TGCAGCGTCGCAAAAGACAGGGGAGCTGAAGCTTTCTTT; CDR3aa: CSVAKDRGAEAFF
d_gene: NA; v_gene: TRBV29-1; j_gene: TRBJ2-7; abundance: many; CDR3nt: TGCAGCGTTGTCCCCGGGGCAGGTTTCTACGAGCAGTACTTC; CDR3aa: CSVVPGAGFYEQYF
d_gene: TRBD2; v_gene: TRBV7-9; j_gene: TRBJ2-7; abundance: NA; CDR3nt: TGTGCCAGCAGCCCCACTAGCGGGGTCGGAGAGCAGTACTTC; CDR3aa: CASSPTSGVGEQYF
d_gene: NA; v_gene: TRBV10-3; j_gene: TRBJ1-1; abundance: many; CDR3nt: TGTGCCATCAGGGAAACAGGGTTGGGCACTGAAGCTTTCTTT; CDR3aa: CAIRETGLGTEAFF
d_gene: NA; v_gene: TRBV19; j_gene: TRBJ1-1; abundance: many; CDR3nt: TGTGCCACTATGTCCTACACTGAAGCTTTCTTT; CDR3aa: CATMSYTEAFF